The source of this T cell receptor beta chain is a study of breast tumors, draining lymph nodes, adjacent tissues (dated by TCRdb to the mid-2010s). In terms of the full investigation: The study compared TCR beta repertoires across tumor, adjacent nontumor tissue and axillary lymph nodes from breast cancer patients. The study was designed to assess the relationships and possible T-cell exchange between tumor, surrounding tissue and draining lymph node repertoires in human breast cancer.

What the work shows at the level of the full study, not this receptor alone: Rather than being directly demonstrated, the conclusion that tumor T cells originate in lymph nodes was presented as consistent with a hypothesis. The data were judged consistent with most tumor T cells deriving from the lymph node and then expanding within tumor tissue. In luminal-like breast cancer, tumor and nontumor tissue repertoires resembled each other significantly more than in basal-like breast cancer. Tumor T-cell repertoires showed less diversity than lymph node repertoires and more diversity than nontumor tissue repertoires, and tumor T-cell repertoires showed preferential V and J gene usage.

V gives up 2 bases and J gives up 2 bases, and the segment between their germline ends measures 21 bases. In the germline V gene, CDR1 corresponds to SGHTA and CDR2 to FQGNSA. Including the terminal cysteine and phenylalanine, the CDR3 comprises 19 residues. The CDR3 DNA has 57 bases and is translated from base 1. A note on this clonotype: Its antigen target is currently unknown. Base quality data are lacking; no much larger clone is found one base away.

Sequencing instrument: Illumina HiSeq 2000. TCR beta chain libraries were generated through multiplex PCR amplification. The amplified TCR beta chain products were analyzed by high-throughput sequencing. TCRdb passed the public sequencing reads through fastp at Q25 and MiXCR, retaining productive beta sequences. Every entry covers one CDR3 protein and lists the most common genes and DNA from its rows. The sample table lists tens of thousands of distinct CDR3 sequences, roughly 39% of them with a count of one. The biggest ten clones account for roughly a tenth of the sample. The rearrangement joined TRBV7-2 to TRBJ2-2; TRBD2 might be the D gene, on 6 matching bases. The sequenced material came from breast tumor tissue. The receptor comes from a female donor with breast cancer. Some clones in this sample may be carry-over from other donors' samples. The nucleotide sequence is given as TGTGCCAGCAGCTTAAGTCCGGGGGACTCTGGGGCCAACACCGGGGAGCTGTTTTTT. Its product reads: CASSLSPGDSGANTGELFF.